Included here is one TCR beta chain sequence, with context. This record comes from a study of blood T cell repertoires in COVID-19. Study at large: Researchers got acute and convalescent COVID-19 samples from the United States, Italy and Spain. In each case, the material was cDNA or gDNA derived from T cells, B-cell-depleted T cells, or PBMCs.

As handled by the study authors: Researchers report that nucleated cell counts were estimated from reference gene primer amplification. Measured with immunoSEQ multiplex PCR; TCRdb has only the in-frame clones, and not every one. For V, J and clone size, that table is used; D and trimming come from the DNA. Of roughly 300,000 clones in the sample, about 90% were seen once. The CDR3 has 15 residues. Germline V lookup: CDR1 SGHTA, CDR2 FQGNSA. The V and J ends lost 3 bases and 2 bases respectively, with 11 bases between them. The chain carries TRBV7-2 and TRBJ1-3; tentatively, D is TRBD1 (5 bases). This sequence was found in a woman aged 45 to 65 who had recovered from COVID-19. The sequencing input was peripheral blood. The CDR3 spells CASSLDTAPGNTIYF. CDR3 in DNA: TGTGCCAGCAGCTTGGACACGGCTCCTGGAAACACCATATATTTT.